Listed below are T cell receptor beta chains from one sample, sequenced in a study of T cell clones after liver transplantation. Measured with immunoSEQ multiplex PCR; TCRdb has only the in-frame clones, and not every one. There are about 75,000 clones in the sample; roughly 80% occur only once, and under 2.5% lies in the top ten. Here the sequenced sample was CD4+ T cells from blood, taken less than 50 months after liver transplant. Receptor source: a human patient who received a liver transplant. A subset of T cells may come from the graft donor. Both conserved end residues are part of each CDR3. D genes are given only for firm matches. The size field is filled for only some rows; it gives once, few, many or a size class.

NA	TRBV11-1	TRBJ2-1	NA	CASSLGLTDRAEQFF	TGTGCCAGCAGCTTAGGCCTGACCGATCGCGCAGAGCAGTTCTTC
TRBD2	TRBV12-5	TRBJ2-5	NA	CASGLRLAEGRETQYF	TGTGCTAGTGGTCTCAGACTAGCCGAGGGGCGAGAGACCCAGTACTTC
NA	TRBV19	TRBJ2-5	NA	CASSISRGETQYF	TGTGCCAGTAGTATAAGCCGCGGGGAGACCCAGTACTTC
NA	TRBV6-5	TRBJ2-6	once	CASSSGPSGANVLTF	TGTGCCAGCAGCTCTGGACCCTCTGGGGCCAACGTCCTGACTTTC
TRBD1	TRBV9	TRBJ1-4	NA	CASSAGQGGEKLFF	TGTGCCAGCAGCGCGGGACAGGGAGGGGAAAAACTGTTTTTT
NA	TRBV6-1	TRBJ2-7	NA	CASSEDPGPGEQYF	TGTGCCAGCAGTGAAGACCCGGGACCCGGGGAGCAGTACTTC
NA	TRBV4-2	TRBJ2-2	few	CASSPSSTAVDTGELFF	TGTGCCAGCAGCCCTTCCTCGACGGCAGTTGACACCGGGGAGCTGTTTTTT
TRBD2	TRBV28	TRBJ2-7	few	CASSPGGSSYEQYF	TGTGCCAGCAGTCCCGGGGGGAGCTCCTACGAGCAGTACTTC
TRBD1	TRBV29-1	TRBJ1-2	NA	CSVEILRGNYGYTF	TGCAGCGTTGAAATACTCAGGGGGAACTATGGCTACACCTTC
TRBD1	TRBV18	TRBJ2-7	NA	CASSPGQGSPEWQYF	TGTGCCAGCTCACCGGGACAGGGTTCCCCGGAGTGGCAGTACTTC
NA	TRBV7-3	TRBJ2-3	NA	CASSLTRGDTQYF	TGTGCCAGCAGCTTAACGAGGGGAGATACGCAGTATTTT
TRBD1	TRBV7-6	TRBJ2-5	NA	CASSLEGTGQETQYF	TGTGCCAGCAGCTTAGAGGGGACAGGACAAGAGACCCAGTACTTC
TRBD2	TRBV7-2	TRBJ2-7	NA	CASSWAASGAEEQYF	TGTGCCAGCAGCTGGGCGGCTAGCGGGGCGGAGGAGCAGTACTTC
TRBD1	TRBV19	TRBJ1-1	NA	CASSKKGTGTEAFF	TGTGCCAGTAGTAAAAAGGGGACAGGCACTGAAGCTTTCTTT
NA	TRBV9	TRBJ1-3	NA	CASSVGGENTIYF	TGTGCCAGCAGCGTAGGAGGGGAAAACACCATATATTTT
TRBD2	TRBV19	TRBJ2-1	NA	CASSIGLARNEQFF	TGTGCCAGTAGTATTGGACTAGCTCGGAATGAGCAGTTCTTC
TRBD2	TRBV28	TRBJ2-1	NA	CASSLAGEGYNEQFF	TGTGCCAGCAGTTTGGCCGGGGAGGGATACAATGAGCAGTTCTTC
NA	TRBV4-2	TRBJ2-3	once	CASSQDPQLTDTQYF	TGTGCCAGCAGCCAAGACCCCCAGCTAACAGATACGCAGTATTTT
TRBD1	TRBV2	TRBJ1-4	NA	CASTGQAATNEKLFF	TGTGCCAGCACAGGACAGGCGGCAACTAATGAAAAACTGTTTTTT
TRBD2	TRBV4-2	TRBJ2-1	NA	CASSQGGLAGIFNEQFF	TGTGCCAGCAGCCAAGGTGGACTAGCGGGGATATTCAATGAGCAGTTCTTC
NA	TRBV6-6	TRBJ1-6	once	CASSYERSSYNSPLHF	TGTGCCAGCAGTTACGAACGGAGCTCCTATAATTCACCCCTCCACTTT
TRBD1	TRBV11-1	TRBJ2-3	few	CASSLLQGEIGYTQYF	TGTGCCAGCAGCTTATTACAGGGGGAAATAGGGTATACGCAGTATTTT
NA	TRBV29-1	TRBJ2-1	NA	CSARKGNHEQFF	TGCAGCGCCCGAAAGGGAAACCATGAGCAGTTCTTC
TRBD1	TRBV6-6	TRBJ1-1	NA	CASSPRQGAGTEAFF	TGTGCCAGCAGTCCCCGACAGGGGGCTGGCACTGAAGCTTTCTTT
NA	TRBV7-9	TRBJ2-7	NA	CASSPTGYEQYF	TGTGCCAGCAGCCCGACGGGTTACGAGCAGTACTTC
TRBD1	TRBV7-9	TRBJ2-7	NA	CASSAGWDSLGFYEQYF	TGTGCCAGCAGCGCCGGGTGGGACAGTTTGGGATTTTACGAGCAGTACTTC
NA	TRBV29-1	TRBJ2-5	NA	CSVDWQGRQYF	TGCAGCGTTGATTGGCAGGGACGCCAGTACTTC
NA	TRBV5-1	TRBJ2-3	NA	CASSLNRATDTQYF	TGCGCCAGCAGCTTGAACAGGGCCACAGATACGCAGTATTTT
NA	TRBV5-1	TRBJ2-2	NA	CASSLRPLSGELFF	TGCGCCAGCAGCTTGAGGCCCCTTAGCGGGGAGCTGTTTTTT
TRBD1	TRBV28	TRBJ2-5	NA	CASSRQQGVMETQYF	TGTGCCAGCAGTCGACAACAGGGGGTTATGGAGACCCAGTACTTC
TRBD1	TRBV2	TRBJ1-4	NA	CASSVSGGTWEKLFF	TGTGCCAGCAGCGTATCAGGGGGCACGTGGGAAAAACTGTTTTTT
NA	TRBV28	TRBJ1-1	NA	CASLSRPQDTEAFF	TGTGCCAGCCTCTCCCGGCCACAGGACACTGAAGCTTTCTTT
NA	TRBV11-3	TRBJ2-6	NA	CASSLGRSGANVLTF	TGTGCCAGCAGCTTAGGGCGCTCTGGGGCCAACGTCCTGACTTTC
NA	TRBV6-1	TRBJ1-4	once	CASRPEGVFNEKLFF	TGTGCCAGCAGGCCGGAGGGGGTTTTTAATGAAAAACTGTTTTTT
TRBD1	TRBV4-3	TRBJ2-5	NA	CASSRDSQETQYF	TGCGCCAGCAGCCGGGACAGCCAAGAGACCCAGTACTTC
NA	TRBV7-9	TRBJ1-1	few	CASSLGRGSVVTEAFF	TGTGCCAGCAGCTTAGGTCGCGGGTCGGTGGTCACTGAAGCTTTCTTT
NA	TRBV6-6	TRBJ1-2	NA	CASSYAPRDYGYTF	TGTGCCAGCAGTTACGCCCCCCGGGACTATGGCTACACCTTC
NA	TRBV30	TRBJ1-5	NA	CAWSVTGSGSQPQHF	TGTGCCTGGAGTGTAACCGGGTCGGGGTCTCAGCCCCAGCATTTT
NA	TRBV9	TRBJ1-1	NA	CASSATGLDTEAFF	TGTGCCAGCAGCGCTACGGGCCTGGACACTGAAGCTTTCTTT
NA	TRBV4-2	TRBJ1-5	NA	CASSSAPGGNQPQHF	TGTGCCAGCAGCTCTGCCCCGGGGGGCAATCAGCCCCAGCATTTT
NA	TRBV7-8	TRBJ2-7	NA	CASSLARNRGGREQYF	TGTGCCAGCAGCTTAGCGAGGAACAGGGGGGGCCGAGAGCAGTACTTC
NA	TRBV7-2	TRBJ2-7	NA	CASSLRREYEQYF	TGTGCCAGCAGCTTAAGACGGGAGTACGAGCAGTACTTC
NA	TRBV6-1	TRBJ2-3	NA	CASLTDTQYF	TGTGCCAGCCTAACAGATACGCAGTATTTT
NA	TRBV5-1	TRBJ2-5	NA	CASSLRQVGETQYF	TGCGCCAGCAGCTTGAGACAGGTTGGGGAGACCCAGTACTTC